This T cell receptor (beta chain) came from a study of blood T cell repertoires in COVID-19. TCRdb's copy holds only in-frame clones and misses some; the assay was immunoSEQ multiplex PCR. The data hold some 200,000 clones, with roughly 87% observed a single time. Germline CDR1 MGHRA, CDR2 YSYEKL. The CDR3 has 18 amino acids. Trimming took 1 base from V and 0 from J; bases not matched to a gene: 9. Cohort 3 recovery required two negative PCRs, clearance, or symptom resolution. The rearrangement uses TRBV4-1 and TRBJ1-5; TRBD1 matches at 7 bases. Sequenced sample: PBMCs or T cells enriched from blood (not recorded which). The sequence was obtained from a woman under 40 who had recovered from COVID-19. DNA for the CDR3: TGCGCCAGCAGCCAAGCCGAGGGGGCCACCTATAGCAATCAGCCCCAGCATTTT. Translated, it gives CASSQAEGATYSNQPQHF.